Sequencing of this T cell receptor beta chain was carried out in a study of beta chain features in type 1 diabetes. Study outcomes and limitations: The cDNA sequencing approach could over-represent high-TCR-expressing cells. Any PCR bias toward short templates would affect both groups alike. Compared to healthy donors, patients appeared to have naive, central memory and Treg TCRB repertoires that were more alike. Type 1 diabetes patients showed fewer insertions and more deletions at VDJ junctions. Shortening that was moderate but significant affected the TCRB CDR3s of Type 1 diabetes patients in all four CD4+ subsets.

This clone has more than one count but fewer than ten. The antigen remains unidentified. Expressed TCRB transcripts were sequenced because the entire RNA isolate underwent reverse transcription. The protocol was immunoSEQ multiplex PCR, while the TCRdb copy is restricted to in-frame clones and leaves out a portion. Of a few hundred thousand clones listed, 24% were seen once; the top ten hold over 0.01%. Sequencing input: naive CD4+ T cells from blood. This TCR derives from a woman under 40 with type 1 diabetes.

CDR3 DNA sequence: TGTGCCAGCAGCAACAGGGTGGAGACCCAGTACTTC. Protein: CASSNRVETQYF. V usage is TRBV2 and J usage is TRBJ2-5; D is possibly TRBD1 (6 bases). With 6 bases removed from V and 5 bases from J, the gap between germline ends came to 10 bases. This CDR3 has 12 amino acids. CDR1 SNHLY and CDR2 FYNNEI come from the germline V gene.